This T cell receptor (beta chain) was found in a study of T-cell memory formation after mild COVID-19. This clonotype showed up just a few times. Trimming removed 2 bases from V and 7 bases from J; junction bases left unmatched: 7. CDR1 SGHAT and CDR2 FQNNGV come from the germline V gene. This CDR3 comprises 15 residues. TCRdb re-analysed the 5' RACE reads in MiXCR, keeping a single row per CDR3 protein. The sample contains roughly 130,000 distinct CDR3 sequences, 5% to 6.5% of which appear only once. Sequencing was done on a sample of PBMCs or a T cell subset sorted from them (not recorded which). This sequence originates from an adult woman who had mild COVID-19 (a few samples of this study predate the infection). Cell type and time point are not known. The chain has TRBV11-2 and TRBJ2-1; 8 nucleotides match TRBD2. The CDR3 DNA is TGTGCCAGCAGCTTAACTAGCGGATGGGAAAATGAGCAGTTCTTC. Amino acid sequence: CASSLTSGWENEQFF.